One TCR beta chain is described in this entry. Germline lookup yields CDR1 SGHKS and CDR2 YYEKEE (reference sequence). Trimming removed 2 bases at V and 0 bases at J, with 18 bases between. The CDR3 length is 18 residues. The sample is drawn from a study of T-cell reconstitution after alpha-beta-depleted transplantation in children. Construction of the TCRbeta library involved unique molecular identifiers. TCRdb re-derived calls from the PCR reads in MiXCR, one entry per CDR3 protein. The sample has around 380,000 distinct CDR3 sequences, about 11% seen once. The TCR was taken from a human donor who donated a stem cell graft to a child with acute myeloid leukemia. The chain links TRBV5-5 to TRBJ1-5; no firm D call. Sample: PBMCs from the stem cell graft donor, taken from the stem cell graft. The CDR3 DNA reads TGTGCCAGCAGCTTCCTATTTGAGGGCGCCGATAGCAATCAGCCCCAGCATTTT. As protein: CASSFLFEGADSNQPQHF.